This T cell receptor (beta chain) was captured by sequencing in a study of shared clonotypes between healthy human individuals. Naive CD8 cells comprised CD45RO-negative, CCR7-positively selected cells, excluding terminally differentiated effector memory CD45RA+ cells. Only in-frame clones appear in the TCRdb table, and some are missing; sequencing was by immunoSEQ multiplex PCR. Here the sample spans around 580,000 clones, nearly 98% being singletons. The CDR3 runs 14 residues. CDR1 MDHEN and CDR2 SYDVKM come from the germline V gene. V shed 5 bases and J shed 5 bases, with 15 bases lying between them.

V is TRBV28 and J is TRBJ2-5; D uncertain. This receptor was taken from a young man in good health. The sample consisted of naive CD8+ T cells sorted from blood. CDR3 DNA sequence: TGTGCCAGCAGTCCCCCGGCGGTGGGGGAGACCCAGTACTTC. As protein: CASSPPAVGETQYF.